This section outlines one T cell receptor beta chain sequence together with its context. Antigen specificity is unknown. These data belong to a study of chemoradiotherapy in HPV16-positive cancers. Study-level findings and limits: HPV-specific T cells were functionally defined from only two HPV16-positive patients.

Generated by immunoSEQ multiplex PCR, the TCRdb table keeps only in-frame clones and is missing some. The repertoire has around 33,000 clones, approximately 89% of them found once; the top ten carry roughly 4.9%. The ends were cut back, 6 bases at V and 0 bases at J, with 15 bases in the middle. Germline V lookup: CDR1 MDHEN, CDR2 SYDVKM. The CDR3 is 15 residues long. The sequence was obtained from a human donor with HPV-associated anogenital cancer. The genes are TRBV28 and TRBJ2-7; D tentatively fits TRBD1 or TRBD2 (5 bases each). The source material was blood, sampled from a patient who underwent chemoradiotherapy. The CDR3: CASRTRDGRSYEQYF. In DNA form, the CDR3 reads TGTGCCAGCAGAACCCGGGACGGACGCTCCTACGAGCAGTACTTC.